This paragraph reports one T cell receptor beta chain. This specimen comes from a study of T-cell memory formation after mild COVID-19. Whole-study context: TCR clusters were largely donor specific.

One entry per CDR3 protein, called by TCRdb with MiXCR from the 5' RACE reads. This sample carries fewer than 60,000 distinct CDR3 sequences, around 12% of them seen once, and the ten largest clones take around 25%. This TCR was sampled from a young man who had mild COVID-19 (a few samples of this study predate the infection). Cell type and time point are not known. Sequenced: PBMCs or a T cell subset sorted from them (not recorded which).

The CDR3 protein is CASSGQGNNSPLHF. Here the CDR3 DNA reads TGCGCCAGCAGCGGACAGGGAAATAATTCACCCCTCCACTTT. The chain couples TRBV5-1 to TRBJ1-6; TRBD1 matches at 8 bases. Germline-derived CDR1 and CDR2 are SGHRS and YFSETQ. The CDR3 extends over 14 amino acids. Unmatched junction bases numbered 2, after V lost 4 bases and J lost 5 bases.